Listed below are T cell receptor beta chains from one sample, sequenced in a study of cytomegalovirus exposure and HLA in healthy donors. This table comes from immunoSEQ multiplex PCR, and its TCRdb copy is limited to in-frame clones, with some not included. The sample shows more than 70,000 clones, roughly 67% of them seen only once. Sequencing was performed on PBMCs. The source of these receptors is a man aged 35 to 55 in good health and CMV-seropositive. The CDR3 runs from the conserved cysteine through the conserved F or W. The D gene is left open where the match is weak. The size entry is marked missing in some rows and otherwise reads once, few, many or a size class.

clone size | J gene | V gene | CDR3 length | D gene | CDR3 DNA | CDR3 protein
- | TRBJ1-6 | TRBV2 | 15 | - | TGTGCCAGCACCGCGGGGCTCTCCTATAATTCACCCCTCCACTTT | CASTAGLSYNSPLHF
- | TRBJ1-5 | TRBV4-3 | 15 | - | TGCGCCAGCAGCCAAGAGTTGGGCATCAATCAGCCCCAGCATTTT | CASSQELGINQPQHF
few | TRBJ1-6 | TRBV25-1 | 13 | - | TGTGCCAGCAGTGACCTCAGTAATTCACCCCTCCACTTT | CASSDLSNSPLHF
- | TRBJ1-2 | TRBV29-1 | 13 | - | TGCAGCGTTGAACTACCGGGTGTGGGTGGCTACACCTTC | CSVELPGVGGYTF
- | TRBJ2-5 | TRBV9 | 15 | TRBD1 | TGTGCCAGCAGCGCCTCGACAGGGTCGGCGGGGACCCAGTACTTC | CASSASTGSAGTQYF
- | TRBJ1-2 | TRBV5-6 | 14 | TRBD1 | TGTGCCAGCAGCTGGAGACAGGGAGGCTATGGCTACACCTTC | CASSWRQGGYGYTF
once | TRBJ2-7 | TRBV5-1 | 16 | TRBD1 | TGCGCCAGCAGCCCTAACCCCGGGACAGGGGTTGGCGAGCAGTACTTC | CASSPNPGTGVGEQYF
few | TRBJ1-5 | TRBV30 | 13 | - | TGTGCCTGGAAAGGGGGTATCGATCAGCCCCAGCATTTT | CAWKGGIDQPQHF
many | TRBJ1-1 | TRBV5-4 | 16 | - | TGTGCCAGCAGCCAACCAATGGGGGGTAAAGACACTGAAGCTTTCTTT | CASSQPMGGKDTEAFF
once | TRBJ1-2 | TRBV7-2 | 14 | - | TGTGCCAGCAGTCCTAAAGGGGCTTTCTATGGCTACACCTTC | CASSPKGAFYGYTF
- | TRBJ2-5 | TRBV18 | 14 | TRBD2 | TGTGCCAGCTCACAAGCTAGCGGAAAAGAGACCCAGTACTTC | CASSQASGKETQYF
few | TRBJ1-1 | TRBV6-5 | 14 | TRBD1 | TGTGCCAGCAGTCGATCGGACAGGTACACTGAAGCTTTCTTT | CASSRSDRYTEAFF
- | TRBJ2-7 | TRBV7-9 | 13 | TRBD1 | TGTGCCAGCAGCTCGGGACAGCTGTACGAGCAGTACTTC | CASSSGQLYEQYF
few | TRBJ1-5 | TRBV6-1 | 13 | - | TGTGCCAGCAGTGCCGCGGGGAGTCAGCCCCAGCATTTT | CASSAAGSQPQHF
- | TRBJ2-6 | TRBV2 | 16 | TRBD2 | TGTGCCAGCGGGCGGGAGGGCCTCCGGGGGGCCAACGTCCTGACTTTC | CASGREGLRGANVLTF
- | TRBJ2-1 | TRBV30 | 12 | TRBD1 | TGTGCCCTCGACAGGGGCTACAATGAGCAGTTCTTC | CALDRGYNEQFF
- | TRBJ1-2 | TRBV5-1 | 14 | TRBD1 | TGCGCCAGCAGCTTAAAACAGGGGGCAAGTGGCTACACCTTC | CASSLKQGASGYTF
- | TRBJ1-1 | TRBV5-1 | 15 | - | TGCGCCAGCAGCTTGGATGGCAGGGAGAACACTGAAGCTTTCTTT | CASSLDGRENTEAFF
- | TRBJ2-1 | TRBV7-6 | 13 | - | TGTGCCAGCAGCTTAGGGCCTCTCAATGAGCAGTTCTTC | CASSLGPLNEQFF
medium-sized | TRBJ2-7 | TRBV2 | 14 | - | TGTGCCAGCGGTTCGGGACTCAACTCCTACGAGCAGTACTTC | CASGSGLNSYEQYF
- | TRBJ1-1 | TRBV9 | 15 | - | TGTGCCAGCAGCGTAGTGGAGCTACCGAACACTGAAGCTTTCTTT | CASSVVELPNTEAFF
- | TRBJ1-4 | TRBV6-1 | 17 | TRBD1 | TGTGCCAGCAGTGCTCGGCCGCCGGGACAGGGGATTGAAAAACTGTTTTTT | CASSARPPGQGIEKLFF
- | TRBJ2-5 | TRBV13 | 13 | - | TGTGCCAGCAGCCTATCTAGTACCGAGACCCAGTACTTC | CASSLSSTETQYF
- | TRBJ1-2 | TRBV4-2 | 15 | - | TGTGCCAGCAGCCAAGATCAGGCGAGGGACTATGGCTACACCTTC | CASSQDQARDYGYTF
- | TRBJ2-5 | TRBV9 | 15 | - | TGTGCCAGCAGCGTAGGGCAGGGGTCGATCCAAACCCAGTACTTC | CASSVGQGSIQTQYF
many | TRBJ2-7 | TRBV6-1 | 14 | TRBD1 | TGTGCCAGCTTACCCGGGACAGGGGGCGGCGAGCAGTACTTC | CASLPGTGGGEQYF
- | TRBJ2-2 | TRBV6-5 | 16 | - | TGTGCCAGCAGTTACTGGAGAGGGCCCGGCACCGGGGAGCTGTTTTTT | CASSYWRGPGTGELFF
few | TRBJ2-7 | TRBV2 | 13 | - | TGTGCCAGCAGTGAATTGGCGGACTACGAGCAGTACTTC | CASSELADYEQYF
- | TRBJ2-1 | TRBV11-2 | 15 | - | TGTGCCAGCAGCCAGGGGTCCCGACCCTACAATGAGCAGTTCTTC | CASSQGSRPYNEQFF
- | TRBJ2-5 | TRBV7-8 | 15 | - | TGTGCCAGCAGCTTAGGGAGGGGTCAGAGAGAGACCCAGTACTTC | CASSLGRGQRETQYF
few | TRBJ1-1 | TRBV5-1 | 14 | - | TGCGCCAGCAGCACAGGACCCATGAACACTGAAGCTTTCTTT | CASSTGPMNTEAFF
- | TRBJ1-6 | TRBV30 | 11 | - | TGTGCCTGGAAGACGCAAGCGCCCCTCCACTTT | CAWKTQAPLHF
- | TRBJ1-1 | TRBV15 | 15 | TRBD1 | TGTGCCACCAGCAGAGATACGACAGGGGGCACTGAAGCTTTCTTT | CATSRDTTGGTEAFF
- | TRBJ2-2 | TRBV5-4 | 14 | - | TGTGCCAGCAGCTCCCAGGGGAACACCGGGGAGCTGTTTTTT | CASSSQGNTGELFF
- | TRBJ2-2 | TRBV9 | 15 | TRBD1 | TGTGCCAGCAGCCAAAGACAGGGGAGGACCGGGGAGCTGTTTTTT | CASSQRQGRTGELFF
once | TRBJ1-1 | TRBV9 | 15 | - | TGTGCCAGCAGCGTAGCAGGTTATCTGAACACTGAAGCTTTCTTT | CASSVAGYLNTEAFF
few | TRBJ2-7 | TRBV29-1 | 13 | TRBD2 | TGCAGCGTTGGCGGGGGAGTTTTGGGCGAGCAGTACTTC | CSVGGGVLGEQYF
- | TRBJ2-3 | TRBV5-1 | 18 | TRBD2 | TGCGCCAGCAGCACTATGGGACTAGCGGGAGTTCGGACAGATACGCAGTATTTT | CASSTMGLAGVRTDTQYF
- | TRBJ2-1 | TRBV6-6 | 15 | - | TGTGCCAGCCTCCGGCTCGTTCTGGGCGACAATGAGCAGTTCTTC | CASLRLVLGDNEQFF
- | TRBJ2-7 | TRBV5-1 | 14 | TRBD1 | TGCGCCAGCAGACAGGGACAGGGAGCCTACGAGCAGTACTTC | CASRQGQGAYEQYF
- | TRBJ2-2 | TRBV5-1 | 17 | TRBD1 | TGCGCCAGCAGCTTGGGGCCGGGACAGACGAACACCGGGGAGCTGTTTTTT | CASSLGPGQTNTGELFF
- | TRBJ1-2 | TRBV5-6 | 13 | - | TGTGCCAGCAGCGAGGGGACTTTCGGGGGCTACACCTTC | CASSEGTFGGYTF
few | TRBJ2-3 | TRBV7-8 | 15 | - | TGTGCCAGCACCACACGCCGGGAGCACACAGATACGCAGTATTTT | CASTTRREHTDTQYF
- | TRBJ2-7 | TRBV9 | 13 | TRBD2 | TGTGCCAGCAGCGTAGTGGCGGGGGGCGAGCAGTACTTC | CASSVVAGGEQYF
- | TRBJ1-5 | TRBV19 | 13 | - | TGTGCCAGTACGGGGGGGACCGATCAGCCCCAGCATTTT | CASTGGTDQPQHF
- | TRBJ1-2 | TRBV30 | 15 | - | TGTGCCTGGAGTGTACGGGTAGGGAGGAACTATGGCTACACCTTC | CAWSVRVGRNYGYTF
- | TRBJ2-2 | TRBV2 | 15 | TRBD1 | TGTGCCAGCAGTGAAGGACAGGGTATCACCGGGGAGCTGTTTTTT | CASSEGQGITGELFF
- | TRBJ2-3 | TRBV7-2 | 14 | - | TGTGCCAGCAGCTCACGTCGAGAGACAGATACGCAGTATTTT | CASSSRRETDTQYF
- | TRBJ1-1 | TRBV4-1 | 15 | TRBD1 | TGCGCCAGCAGCCCTTTGGGGACAGCGTCGGGTGAAGCTTTCTTT | CASSPLGTASGEAFF
- | TRBJ2-7 | TRBV5-8 | 14 | - | TGTGCCAGCAGCTTGGGACCGGGGGTCTACGAGCAGTACTTC | CASSLGPGVYEQYF
- | TRBJ2-5 | TRBV5-1 | 14 | - | TGCGCCAGCATGGGCCCCAGGCAGGGAGAGACCCAGTACTTC | CASMGPRQGETQYF
- | TRBJ1-4 | TRBV5-1 | 14 | - | TGCGCCAGCAGCTTAGGAGGTGTGGGGGAAAAACTGTTTTTT | CASSLGGVGEKLFF
few | TRBJ1-2 | TRBV10-3 | 14 | - | TGTGCCATCAGGGGGGACATCCCCGTCTATGGCTACACCTTC | CAIRGDIPVYGYTF
- | TRBJ1-1 | TRBV14 | 13 | - | TGTGCCAGCAGCCAACACGAGGTTACTGAAGCTTTCTTT | CASSQHEVTEAFF
- | TRBJ2-5 | TRBV30 | 13 | - | TGTGCCTGGACCCGGGGGTACCAAGAGACCCAGTACTTC | CAWTRGYQETQYF
- | TRBJ2-1 | TRBV6-4 | 13 | - | TGTGCCAGCAGTGACCAACTAGAGACTGAGCAGTTCTTC | CASSDQLETEQFF
- | TRBJ1-1 | TRBV30 | 11 | - | TGTGCCTGGAGTGTCGCCAGGGGTCCTTTCTTT | CAWSVARGPFF
- | TRBJ2-3 | TRBV5-1 | 14 | TRBD1 | TGCGCCAGCAGCCCGACAGGGGGAAGGGATACGCAGTATTTT | CASSPTGGRDTQYF